This TCR beta chain was obtained from a study of blood T cell repertoires in COVID-19. The assay was immunoSEQ multiplex PCR, and TCRdb's table has in-frame clones only and misses some. The sample includes some 240,000 clones, 75% to 85% of them seen just once. The receptor was derived from a woman between 70 and 85 years old with COVID-19, enrolled during active disease. The sample comprised peripheral blood.

Here the CDR3 DNA reads TGTGCCAGCAGCTTACGGTGGGCTCAAGAGGAGCAGTACTTC. Protein product: CASSLRWAQEEQYF. This sequence joins TRBV11-2 and TRBJ2-7, with D unclear. The CDR3 covers 14 residues. Germline CDR1 reads SGHAT; CDR2 reads FQNNGV. Trimming cost V 2 bases and J 7 bases, with 15 bases left between them.